These 28 T cell receptor beta chains were sequenced from one sample in a study of cytomegalovirus exposure and HLA in healthy donors. PCR was performed using 60 Vbeta and 13 Jbeta primers. The table came from immunoSEQ multiplex PCR; TCRdb's copy has only in-frame clones and leaves some out. This sample carries about 160,000 clones, more than 65% of them seen once, and the ten largest clones take nearly 6.5%. The specimen sequenced was PBMCs. The source of these receptors is a man over 45 in good health and CMV-seropositive.

CDR3 nucleotide sequence: TGTGCCAGCAGCTTCGAACCCCAGGGCGGCGGCACCATATATTTT. Translation: CASSFEPQGGGTIYF. The chain couples TRBV9 to TRBJ1-3, with a tentative D call TRBD1 (5 bases). The V gene's germline CDR1 is SGDLS and CDR2 YYNGEE. The CDR3 has 15 amino acids. The ends were cut back, 4 bases at V and 9 bases at J, with 20 bases in the middle.

V gene TRBV4-1 combines with J gene TRBJ2-1, with D possibly TRBD2 on 6 matching bases. V was trimmed by 2 bases and J by 5 bases, leaving 16 bases between them. This CDR3 has 16 residues. Germline assignment: CDR1 MGHRA and CDR2 YSYEKL. The CDR3 sequence is CASSQSFGTPNNEQFF. CDR3 nucleotides: TGCGCCAGCAGCCAATCTTTCGGGACTCCGAACAATGAGCAGTTCTTC.

This clone was recorded only once. The same CDR3 arises from other DNA sequences in this sample as well. DNA of the CDR3: TGCAGTGCCGGACTGGCGAGTGAGCAGTTCTTC. Amino acid sequence: CSAGLASEQFF. J is TRBJ2-1 and V is TRBV20-1; tentatively, D is TRBD2 (5 bases). The CDR3 consists of 11 residues. Trimming shortened V by 6 bases and J by 9 bases, and 12 bases separated the two germline ends. Germline V gene data show CDR1 as DFQATT and CDR2 as SNEGSKA (reference sequence).

Written as DNA, the CDR3 is TGTGCCAGCTCACCAGGGACAGGGGGTTATGGCTACACCTTC. This encodes CASSPGTGGYGYTF. The chain couples TRBV18 to TRBJ1-2, with 11 bases fitting TRBD1. The ends lost 2 bases at V and 5 bases at J; junction bases unmatched: 1. The CDR3 is made up of 14 amino acids. Germline CDR1 is KGHSH and CDR2 is LQKENI.

The chain uses TRBV7-9 and TRBJ1-2; the match to TRBD1 covers 7 bases. The CDR3 loop spans 14 amino acids. The germline V gene has CDR1 SEHNR and CDR2 FQNEAQ (reference sequence). The junction had 5 bases not matched to a gene; V was cut back by 3 bases and J by 4 bases. The CDR3: CASSLGQSSYGYTF. The CDR3 DNA is TGTGCCAGCAGCTTGGGACAGAGTTCCTATGGCTACACCTTC. Full variable domain (remainder filled in from reference TRBV7-9 and TRBJ1-2): DTGVSQNPRHKITKRGQNVTFRCDPISEHNRLYWYRQTLGQGPEFLTYFQNEAQLEKSRLLSDRFSAERPKGSFSTLEIQRTEQGDSAMYLCASSLGQSSYGYTFGSGTRLTVV.

This sequence joins TRBV19 and TRBJ1-3; no clear D. Germline CDR1 is LNHDA and CDR2 is SQIVND (reference sequence). The CDR3 has 17 amino acids. The V end was cut by 1 base, the J end by 0 bases, with 13 bases between. The CDR3 protein is CASSIVPGRSSGNTIYF. CDR3 coding DNA: TGTGCCAGTAGTATAGTCCCGGGGAGGAGCTCTGGAAACACCATATATTTT.

The V gene is TRBV5-1, the J gene TRBJ2-2; D uncertain. The CDR3 totals 15 residues. Germline V CDR1 and CDR2: SGHRS, YFSETQ. V was clipped by 1 base and J by 0 bases, with 7 bases between them. The CDR3 DNA sequence: TGCGCCAGCAGCTTGACTATAACGAACACCGGGGAGCTGTTTTTT. Its protein is CASSLTITNTGELFF.

V gene TRBV5-6 combines with J gene TRBJ2-7; a possible D gene is TRBD1 (6 bases). The CDR3 loop spans 13 amino acids. V was clipped by 1 base and J by 3 bases, with 8 bases between them. Per the germline V gene, CDR1 is SGHDT and CDR2 is YYEEEE. CDR3 residues: CASSLQGLYEQYF. The CDR3 DNA is TGTGCCAGCAGCTTGCAGGGGCTCTACGAGCAGTACTTC. The full variable domain, its missing parts supplied by reference TRBV5-6 and TRBJ2-7, is DAGVTQSPTHLIKTRGQQVTLRCSPKSGHDTVSWYQQALGQGPQFIFQYYEEEERQRGNFPDRFSGHQFPNYSSELNVNALLLGDSALYLCASSLQGLYEQYFGPGTRLTVT.

The J gene is TRBJ1-2, the V gene TRBV4-1; no clear D. The CDR3 is 16 residues long. V was shortened by 0 bases and J by 0 bases, with 11 bases between the two germline ends. Per germline, CDR1 MGHRA and CDR2 YSYEKL. CDR3 sequence (DNA): TGCGCCAGCAGCCAAGATAGAGCTGGAGCTAACTATGGCTACACCTTC. This encodes CASSQDRAGANYGYTF.

The V and J genes are TRBV7-8 and TRBJ1-5, with D possibly being TRBD1 (5 bases). Germline CDR1 SGHVS, CDR2 FQNEAQ. The CDR3 is 16 residues long. Between the trimmed V and J ends, which lost 3 bases and 2 bases, there was a span of 14 bases. As DNA, the CDR3 is TGTGCCAGCAGCTTGGGCAGGGCAACAGGCAATCAGCCCCAGCATTTT. The encoded protein is CASSLGRATGNQPQHF.

The chain has TRBV7-2 and TRBJ2-1; perhaps TRBD1 as D (6 bases). Germline CDR1 and CDR2: SGHTA and FQGNSA. CDR3 size: 16 residues. The ends were cut back, 6 bases at V and 2 bases at J, with 17 bases in the middle. The CDR3 protein is CASRPTGMGTYNEQFF. The CDR3 region has the DNA TGTGCCAGCAGACCTACAGGGATGGGGACCTACAATGAGCAGTTCTTC. Full variable domain (missing parts from reference TRBV7-2 and TRBJ2-1): GAGVSQSPSNKVTEKGKDVELRCDPISGHTALYWYRQSLGQGLEFLIYFQGNSAPDKSGLPSDRFSAERTGGSVSTLTIQRTQQEDSAVYLCASRPTGMGTYNEQFFGPGTRLTVL.

The chain combines TRBV5-1 with TRBJ1-1; 7 bases match TRBD1. Germline V gene lookup returns CDR1 SGHRS and CDR2 YFSETQ. V dropped 4 bases and J dropped 0; count of bases not matched to a gene: 6. This CDR3 has 15 residues. CDR3: CASSKDRFMNTEAFF. CDR3 bases: TGCGCCAGCAGCAAGGACAGGTTCATGAACACTGAAGCTTTCTTT.

V gene TRBV7-2 combines with J gene TRBJ2-5; 9 bases agree with TRBD1. The V and J ends lost 4 bases and 7 bases, in that order; junction bases with no gene match: 22. Looked up from germline, CDR1 is SGHTA and CDR2 is FQGNSA. The CDR3 runs 19 residues. Here the CDR3 reads CASSSEAGYRGPGQGTQYF. CDR3 nucleotides: TGTGCCAGCAGCTCTGAGGCTGGTTACAGGGGGCCCGGCCAGGGGACCCAGTACTTC.

The rearrangement links TRBV18 to TRBJ1-1, with D perhaps matching TRBD1 (6 bases). Germline values: CDR1 KGHSH, CDR2 LQKENI. The CDR3 contains 14 residues. Trimming removed 2 bases at V and 3 bases at J, with 10 bases between. This CDR3 reads CASSPDRPYTEAFF. Written as DNA, the CDR3 is TGTGCCAGCTCACCAGACAGGCCCTACACTGAAGCTTTCTTT.

This chain uses TRBV11-2 with TRBJ1-4, with D maybe TRBD1 (5 bases). Germline-derived CDR1 and CDR2 are SGHAT and FQNNGV. This CDR3 has 15 amino acids. Trimming removed 1 base from V and 5 bases from J, with 11 bases in between. Here the CDR3 DNA reads TGTGCCAGCAGCTTAGGACAGCTTCCGAATGAAAAACTGTTTTTT. Protein product: CASSLGQLPNEKLFF.

This clone appeared a single time. The junction departs from the called germline gene at one end, perhaps through a read error. V and J are TRBV9 and TRBJ2-7; maybe TRBD2 (5 bases). The CDR3 sequence is 12 residues long. Germline V gene data show CDR1 as SGDLS and CDR2 as YYNGEE. The CDR3 nucleotides read TGTGCCGGCAGCGCCGAGCGCGGAGGGCAGTACTTC. Translated, it gives CAGSAERGGQYF.

This clone was seen once. The genes are TRBV11-3 and TRBJ1-2; 7 bases map to TRBD1. The CDR3 has 14 amino acids. V lost 5 bases to trimming and J lost 2 bases; unmatched junction nucleotides: 5. Looked up from germline, CDR1 is SGHNT and CDR2 is YENEEA. DNA for the CDR3: TGTGCCAGCAGCAGCCGGACAGGAAACTATGGCTACACCTTC. As protein: CASSSRTGNYGYTF.

The CDR3 region is CASSQGRQGAKNIQYF. The CDR3, as DNA: TGTGCCAGCAGCCAAGGGAGACAGGGGGCCAAAAACATTCAGTACTTC. V usage is TRBV14 and J usage is TRBJ2-4; 8 bases agree with TRBD1. CDR3 size: 16 residues. Trimming took 1 base from V and 1 from J; bases not matched to a gene: 3. Per germline, CDR1 SGHDN and CDR2 FVKESK.

This clone was counted a single time. The J gene is TRBJ1-5, the V gene TRBV15; 7 bases are shared with TRBD1. Looked up from germline, CDR1 is LNHNV and CDR2 is YYDKDF (reference sequence). This CDR3 comprises 17 residues. V shed 1 base and J 4 bases; nucleotides not matched to a gene: 10. The CDR3: CATSRGPWTGGNQPQHF. The CDR3, as DNA: TGTGCCACCAGCAGAGGACCTTGGACAGGAGGTAATCAGCCCCAGCATTTT.

This clone occurred once. This chain joins TRBV2 and TRBJ1-5; 7 bases are shared with TRBD1. This CDR3 region has 15 residues. Germline loops: CDR1 SNHLY, CDR2 FYNNEI. The V gene end was trimmed by 4 bases and the J gene end by 3 bases; junction bases not matched to a gene: 6. CDR3 residues: CASSGDRNPNQPQHF. The DNA of the CDR3 is TGTGCCAGCAGTGGGGACAGAAACCCCAATCAGCCCCAGCATTTT.

The chain links TRBV6-5 to TRBJ2-1; TRBD2 matches 12 bases. The CDR3 length is 15 residues. Trimming cost V 5 bases and J 4 bases; bases outside gene matches: 3. Per germline, CDR1 MNHEY and CDR2 SVGAGI. CDR3 residues: CASSAGTSGYNEQFF. Here the CDR3 DNA reads TGTGCCAGCAGTGCCGGGACTAGCGGGTACAATGAGCAGTTCTTC.

V is TRBV5-1 and J is TRBJ2-5; 7 bases align to TRBD1. The J segment lost 6 bases and the V segment lost 0 bases, leaving 8 bases of the junction unmatched. CDR1 and CDR2 (germline): SGHRS, YFSETQ. CDR3 length equals 15 residues. As DNA, the CDR3 is TGCGCCAGCAGCTTGGACCCCGGGACAGCAAAGACCCAGTACTTC. Protein product: CASSLDPGTAKTQYF.

The chain employs TRBV27 and TRBJ2-2; D is perhaps TRBD1 (5 bases). V was shortened by 3 bases and J by 6 bases, with 11 bases between the two germline ends. The CDR3 totals 14 residues. Germline loops: CDR1 MNHEY, CDR2 SMNVEV (reference sequence). The CDR3 DNA reads as TGTGCCAGCAGTTTTGTGGGGCCCGCCGGGGAGCTGTTTTTT. Translating gives CASSFVGPAGELFF.

This clone was recorded a few times. This rearrangement joins TRBV19 to TRBJ1-1; weak D call: TRBD1 (6 bases). Trimming stripped 8 bases from V and 1 base from J, with 11 bases between. From germline, CDR1 is LNHDA and CDR2 SQIVND (reference sequence). CDR3 length: 13 amino acids. This CDR3 reads CASQPDRNTEAFF. CDR3 in DNA: TGTGCCAGTCAACCGGACAGGAACACTGAAGCTTTCTTT.

The chain uses TRBV27 and TRBJ1-1; a possible D gene is TRBD1 (5 bases). The V and J ends lost 5 bases and 4 bases respectively, with 11 bases between them. The CDR3 totals 13 residues. CDR1 MNHEY and CDR2 SMNVEV come from the germline V gene (reference sequence). CDR3 region: CASSRGLGTEAFF. In DNA form, the CDR3 reads TGTGCCAGCAGTAGGGGCTTAGGCACTGAAGCTTTCTTT.

On this clone itself: Other DNA sequences in this specimen translate into the identical CDR3. V is TRBV7-6 and J is TRBJ1-1; tentatively, D is TRBD1 (5 bases). CDR1 SGHVS and CDR2 FNYEAQ come from the germline V gene. The CDR3 totals 14 residues. V shed 0 bases and J shed 5 bases, with 10 bases lying between them. The CDR3 DNA follows: TGTGCCAGCAGCTTAGCGGATCGGGGGACTGAAGCTTTCTTT. This encodes CASSLADRGTEAFF.

This clone was counted a few times. The V call is TRBV28, the J call TRBJ1-2; 9 positions match TRBD1. Germline CDR1 MDHEN, CDR2 SYDVKM. V shed 9 bases and J 0 bases; nucleotides not matched to a gene: 8. The CDR3 has 15 residues. The CDR3 DNA is TGTGCCAGTGCGACAGGGGGGATCGCTAACTATGGCTACACCTTC. Translating it yields CASATGGIANYGYTF.

The chain carries TRBV27 and TRBJ2-7; D might be TRBD2 (6 bases). This CDR3 has 16 amino acids. Trimming cost V 3 bases and J 2 bases, with 17 bases left between them. Germline V gene lookup returns CDR1 MNHEY and CDR2 SMNVEV (reference sequence). In DNA, the CDR3 is TGTGCCAGCAGTTTTATCGTGGCGAGCGGGCCCTACGAGCAGTACGTC. Translation gives CASSFIVASGPYEQYV.